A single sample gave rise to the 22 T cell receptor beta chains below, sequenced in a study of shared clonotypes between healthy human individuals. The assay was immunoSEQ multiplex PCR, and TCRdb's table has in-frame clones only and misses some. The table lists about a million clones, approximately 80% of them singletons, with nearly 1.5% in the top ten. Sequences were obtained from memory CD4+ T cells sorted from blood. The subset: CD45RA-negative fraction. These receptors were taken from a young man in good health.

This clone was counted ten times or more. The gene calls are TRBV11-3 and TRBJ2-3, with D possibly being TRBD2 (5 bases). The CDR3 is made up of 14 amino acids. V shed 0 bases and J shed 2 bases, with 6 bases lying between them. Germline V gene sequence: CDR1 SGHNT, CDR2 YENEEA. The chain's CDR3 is CASSLEAVTDTQYF. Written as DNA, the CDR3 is TGTGCCAGCAGCTTAGAAGCGGTCACAGATACGCAGTATTTT.

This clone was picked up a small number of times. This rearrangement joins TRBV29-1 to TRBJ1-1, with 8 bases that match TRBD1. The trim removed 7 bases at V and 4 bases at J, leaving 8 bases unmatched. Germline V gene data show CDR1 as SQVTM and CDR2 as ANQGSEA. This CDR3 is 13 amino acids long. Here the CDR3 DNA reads TGCAGCGGAGACAGGGGAAGGAGCACTGAAGCTTTCTTT. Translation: CSGDRGRSTEAFF.

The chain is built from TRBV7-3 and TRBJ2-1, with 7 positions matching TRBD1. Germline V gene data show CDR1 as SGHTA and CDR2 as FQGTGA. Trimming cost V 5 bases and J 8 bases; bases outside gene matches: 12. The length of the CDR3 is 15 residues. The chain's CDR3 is CASSLDRASRDEQFF. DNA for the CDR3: TGTGCCAGCAGCCTCGACAGGGCTAGTAGGGATGAGCAGTTCTTC.

The CDR3 nucleotides read TGTGCCAGCAGTGAATCCGGGACAGGGAATGAGCCCCAGCATTTT. Translation gives CASSESGTGNEPQHF. This rearrangement joins TRBV2 to TRBJ1-5, with 9 bases identical to TRBD1. Germline assignment: CDR1 SNHLY and CDR2 FYNNEI. V shed 2 bases, J shed 8 bases, and the junction held 7 bases outside the gene matches. The CDR3 is made up of 15 amino acids.

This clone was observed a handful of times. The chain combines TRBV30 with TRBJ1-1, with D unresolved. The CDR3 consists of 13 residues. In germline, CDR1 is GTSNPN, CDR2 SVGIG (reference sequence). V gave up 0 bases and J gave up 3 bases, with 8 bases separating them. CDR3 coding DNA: TGTGCCTGGAGTGTTCAGGTTCACACTGAAGCTTTCTTT. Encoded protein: CAWSVQVHTEAFF.

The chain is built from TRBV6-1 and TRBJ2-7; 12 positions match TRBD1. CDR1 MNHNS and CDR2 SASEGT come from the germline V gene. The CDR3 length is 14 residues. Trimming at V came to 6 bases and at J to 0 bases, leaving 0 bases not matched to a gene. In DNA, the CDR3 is TGTGCCAGCAGGGGACAGGGGGCCTCCTACGAGCAGTACTTC. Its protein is CASRGQGASYEQYF.

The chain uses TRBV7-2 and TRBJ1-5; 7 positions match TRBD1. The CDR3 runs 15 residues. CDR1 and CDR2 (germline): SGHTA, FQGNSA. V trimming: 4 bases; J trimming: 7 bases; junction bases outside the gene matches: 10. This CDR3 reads CASSSVGQGVQPQHF. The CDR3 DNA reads TGTGCCAGCAGCTCGGTGGGCCAGGGGGTCCAGCCCCAGCATTTT. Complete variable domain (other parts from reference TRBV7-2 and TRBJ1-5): GAGVSQSPSNKVTEKGKDVELRCDPISGHTALYWYRQSLGQGLEFLIYFQGNSAPDKSGLPSDRFSAERTGGSVSTLTIQRTQQEDSAVYLCASSSVGQGVQPQHFGDGTRLSIL.

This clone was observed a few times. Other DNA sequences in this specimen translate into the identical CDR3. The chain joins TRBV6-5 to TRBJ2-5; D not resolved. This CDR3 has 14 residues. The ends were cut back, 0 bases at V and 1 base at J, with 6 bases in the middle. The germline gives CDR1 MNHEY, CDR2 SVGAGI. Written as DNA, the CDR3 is TGTGCCAGCAGTTACTCGAGTCTCCAAGAGACCCAGTACTTC. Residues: CASSYSSLQETQYF.

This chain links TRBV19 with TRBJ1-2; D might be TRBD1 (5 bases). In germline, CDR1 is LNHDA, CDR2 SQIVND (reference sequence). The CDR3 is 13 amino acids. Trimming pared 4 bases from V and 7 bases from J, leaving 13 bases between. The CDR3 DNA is TGTGCCAGTAGTACCCAAGGGGCTGGTGGCTACACCTTC. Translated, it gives CASSTQGAGGYTF.

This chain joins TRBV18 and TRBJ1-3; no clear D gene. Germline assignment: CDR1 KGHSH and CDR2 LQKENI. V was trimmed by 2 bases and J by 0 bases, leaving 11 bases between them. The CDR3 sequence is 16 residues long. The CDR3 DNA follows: TGTGCCAGCTCACCAGGGGAAGCAGGCTCTGGAAACACCATATATTTT. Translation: CASSPGEAGSGNTIYF.

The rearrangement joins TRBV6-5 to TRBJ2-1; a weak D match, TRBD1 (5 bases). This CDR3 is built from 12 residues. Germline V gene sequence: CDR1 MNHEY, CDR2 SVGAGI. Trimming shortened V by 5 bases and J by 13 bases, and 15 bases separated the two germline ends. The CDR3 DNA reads TGTGCCAGCAGTCTCTCAGGGTTGGTTCAGTTCTTC. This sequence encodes CASSLSGLVQFF.

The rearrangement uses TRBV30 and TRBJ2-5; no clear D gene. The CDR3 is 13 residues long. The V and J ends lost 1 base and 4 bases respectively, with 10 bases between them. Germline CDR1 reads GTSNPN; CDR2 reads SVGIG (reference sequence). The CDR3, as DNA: TGTGCCTGGAGTGGACCCTACGGAGAGACCCAGTACTTC. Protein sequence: CAWSGPYGETQYF.

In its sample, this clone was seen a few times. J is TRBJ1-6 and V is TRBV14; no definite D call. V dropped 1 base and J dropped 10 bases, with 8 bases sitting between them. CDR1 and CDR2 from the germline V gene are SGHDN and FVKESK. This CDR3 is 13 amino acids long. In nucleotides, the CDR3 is TGTGCCAGCAGCCAAGGGAAAGGATCACCCCTCCACTTT. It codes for CASSQGKGSPLHF.

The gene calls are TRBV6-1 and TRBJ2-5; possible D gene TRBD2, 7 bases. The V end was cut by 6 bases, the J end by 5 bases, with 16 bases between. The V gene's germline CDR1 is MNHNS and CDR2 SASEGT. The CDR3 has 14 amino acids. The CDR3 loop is CASSVTGGTETQYF. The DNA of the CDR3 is TGTGCCAGCAGCGTCACGGGGGGCACGGAGACCCAGTACTTC.

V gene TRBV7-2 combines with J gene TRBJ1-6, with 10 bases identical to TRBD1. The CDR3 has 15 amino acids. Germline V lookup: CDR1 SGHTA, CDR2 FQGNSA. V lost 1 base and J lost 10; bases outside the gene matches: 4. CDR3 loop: CASSLVGQGNSPLHF. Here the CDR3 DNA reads TGTGCCAGCAGCTTAGTGGGACAGGGGAACTCACCCCTCCACTTT.

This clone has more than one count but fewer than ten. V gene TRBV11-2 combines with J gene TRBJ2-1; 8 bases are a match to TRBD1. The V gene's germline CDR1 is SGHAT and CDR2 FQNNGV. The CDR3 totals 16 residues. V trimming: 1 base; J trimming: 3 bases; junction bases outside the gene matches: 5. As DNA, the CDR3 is TGTGCCAGCAGCTTAGGAGCAGGGGGCGGCTACAATGAGCAGTTCTTC. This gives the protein CASSLGAGGGYNEQFF. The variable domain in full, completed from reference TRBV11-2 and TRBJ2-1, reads EAGVAQSPRYKIIEKRQSVAFWCNPISGHATLYWYQQILGQGPKLLIQFQNNGVVDDSQLPKDRFSAERLKGVDSTLKIQPAKLEDSAVYLCASSLGAGGGYNEQFFGPGTRLTVL.

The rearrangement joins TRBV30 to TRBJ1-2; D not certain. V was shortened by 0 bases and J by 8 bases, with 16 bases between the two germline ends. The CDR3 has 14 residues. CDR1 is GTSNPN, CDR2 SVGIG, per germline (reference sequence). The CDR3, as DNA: TGTGCCTGGAGTGTCAAGGTCCTTTCCGAAGGCTACACCTTC. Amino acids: CAWSVKVLSEGYTF. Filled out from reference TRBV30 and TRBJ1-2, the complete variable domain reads SQTIHQWPATLVQPVGSPLSLECTVEGTSNPNLYWYRQAAGRGLQLLFYSVGIGQISSEVPQNLSASRPQDRQFILSSKKLLLSDSGFYLCAWSVKVLSEGYTFGSGTRLTVV.

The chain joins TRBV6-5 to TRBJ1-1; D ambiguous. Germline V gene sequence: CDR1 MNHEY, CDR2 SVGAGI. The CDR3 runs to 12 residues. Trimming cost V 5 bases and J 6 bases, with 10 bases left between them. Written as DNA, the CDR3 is TGTGCCAGCAGTGACGCTGGGGCTGAAGCTTTCTTT. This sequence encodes CASSDAGAEAFF.

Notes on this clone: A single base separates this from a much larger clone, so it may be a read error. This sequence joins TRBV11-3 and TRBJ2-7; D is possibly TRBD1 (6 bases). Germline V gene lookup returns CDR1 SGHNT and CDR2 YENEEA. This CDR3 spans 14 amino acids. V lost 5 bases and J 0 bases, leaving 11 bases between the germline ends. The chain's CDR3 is CASSPQGFSYEQYF. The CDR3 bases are TGTGCCAGCAGCCCCCAGGGGTTCTCCTACGAGCAGTACTTC. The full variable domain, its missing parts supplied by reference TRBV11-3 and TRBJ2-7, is EAGVVQSPRYKIIEKKQPVAFWCNPISGHNTLYWYLQNLGQGPELLIRYENEEAVDDSQLPKDRFSAERLKGVDSTLKIQPAELGDSAVYLCASSPQGFSYEQYFGPGTRLTVT.

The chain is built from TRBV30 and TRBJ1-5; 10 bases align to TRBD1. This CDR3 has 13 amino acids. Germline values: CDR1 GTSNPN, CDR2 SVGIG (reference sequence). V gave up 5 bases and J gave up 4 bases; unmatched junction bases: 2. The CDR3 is CAWGTGVNQPQHF. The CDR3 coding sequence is TGTGCCTGGGGGACAGGGGTTAATCAGCCCCAGCATTTT.

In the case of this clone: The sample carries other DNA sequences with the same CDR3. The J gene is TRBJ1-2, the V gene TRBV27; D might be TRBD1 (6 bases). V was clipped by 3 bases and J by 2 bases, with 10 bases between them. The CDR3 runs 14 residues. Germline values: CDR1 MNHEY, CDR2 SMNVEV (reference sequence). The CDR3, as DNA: TGTGCCAGCAGTTTTCGGGGGGCAAACTATGGCTACACCTTC. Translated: CASSFRGANYGYTF.

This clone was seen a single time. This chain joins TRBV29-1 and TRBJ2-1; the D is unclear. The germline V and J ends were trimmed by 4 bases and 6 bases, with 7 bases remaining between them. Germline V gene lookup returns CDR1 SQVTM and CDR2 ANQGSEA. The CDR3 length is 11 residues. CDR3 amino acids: CSVGLGNEQFF. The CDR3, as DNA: TGCAGCGTTGGGTTGGGCAATGAGCAGTTCTTC.